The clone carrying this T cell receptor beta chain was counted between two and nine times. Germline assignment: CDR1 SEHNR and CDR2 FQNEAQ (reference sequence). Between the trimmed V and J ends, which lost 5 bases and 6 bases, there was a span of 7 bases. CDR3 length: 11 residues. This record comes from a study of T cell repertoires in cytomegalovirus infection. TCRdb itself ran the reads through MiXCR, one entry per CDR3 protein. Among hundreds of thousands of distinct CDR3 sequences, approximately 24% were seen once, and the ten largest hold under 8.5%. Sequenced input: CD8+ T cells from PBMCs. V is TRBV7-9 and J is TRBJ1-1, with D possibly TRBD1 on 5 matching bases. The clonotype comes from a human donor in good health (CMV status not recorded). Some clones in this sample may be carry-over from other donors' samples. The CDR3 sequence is CASSRTPEAFF. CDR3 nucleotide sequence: TGTGCCAGCAGCCGGACACCTGAAGCTTTCTTT.